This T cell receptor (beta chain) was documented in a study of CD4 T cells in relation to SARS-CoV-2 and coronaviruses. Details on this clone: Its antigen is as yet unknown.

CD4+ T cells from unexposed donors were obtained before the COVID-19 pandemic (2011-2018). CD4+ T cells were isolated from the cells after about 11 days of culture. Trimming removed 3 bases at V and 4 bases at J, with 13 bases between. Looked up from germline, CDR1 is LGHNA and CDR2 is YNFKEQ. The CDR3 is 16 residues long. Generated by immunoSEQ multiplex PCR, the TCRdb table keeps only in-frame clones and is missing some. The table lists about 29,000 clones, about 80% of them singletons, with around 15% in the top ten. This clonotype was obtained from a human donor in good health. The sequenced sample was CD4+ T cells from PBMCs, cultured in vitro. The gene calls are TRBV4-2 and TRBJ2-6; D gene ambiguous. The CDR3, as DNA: TGTGCCAGCAGCCATGCCCTAACTTGGGGGGCCAACGTCCTGACTTTC. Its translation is CASSHALTWGANVLTF.